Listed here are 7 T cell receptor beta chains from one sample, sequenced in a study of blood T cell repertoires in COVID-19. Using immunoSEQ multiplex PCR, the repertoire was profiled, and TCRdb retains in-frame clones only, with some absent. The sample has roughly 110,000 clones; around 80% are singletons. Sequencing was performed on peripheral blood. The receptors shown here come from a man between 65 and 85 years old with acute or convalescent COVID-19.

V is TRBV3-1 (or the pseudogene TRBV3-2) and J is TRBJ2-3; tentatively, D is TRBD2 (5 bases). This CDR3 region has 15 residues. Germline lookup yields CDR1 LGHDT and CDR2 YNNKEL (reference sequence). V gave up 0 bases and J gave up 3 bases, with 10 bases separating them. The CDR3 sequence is CASSQDRGWTDTQYF. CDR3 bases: TGTGCCAGCAGCCAAGACCGGGGTTGGACAGATACGCAGTATTTT.

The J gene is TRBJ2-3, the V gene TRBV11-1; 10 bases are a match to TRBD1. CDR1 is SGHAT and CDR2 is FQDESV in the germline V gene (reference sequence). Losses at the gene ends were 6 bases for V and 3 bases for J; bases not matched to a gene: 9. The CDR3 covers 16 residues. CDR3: CASRLDPGQGTDTQYF. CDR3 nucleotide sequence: TGTGCCAGCAGATTGGACCCGGGACAGGGGACAGATACGCAGTATTTT.

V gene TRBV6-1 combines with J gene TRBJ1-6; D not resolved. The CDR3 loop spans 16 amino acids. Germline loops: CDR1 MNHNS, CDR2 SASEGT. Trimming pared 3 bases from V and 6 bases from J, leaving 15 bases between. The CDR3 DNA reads TGTGCCAGCAGTGAGAGGTTCAATCTTGGTAATTCACCCCTCCACTTT. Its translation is CASSERFNLGNSPLHF.

The CDR3 DNA reads as TGTGCCAGTAGCGGGAGGGGGGGCCCGAGGGAGACCCAGTACTTC. Protein product: CASSGRGGPRETQYF. J is TRBJ2-5 and V is TRBV19; 8 bases map to TRBD2. The CDR3 spans 15 residues. Trimming took 6 bases from V and 5 from J; bases not matched to a gene: 11. Looked up from germline, CDR1 is LNHDA and CDR2 is SQIVND (reference sequence).

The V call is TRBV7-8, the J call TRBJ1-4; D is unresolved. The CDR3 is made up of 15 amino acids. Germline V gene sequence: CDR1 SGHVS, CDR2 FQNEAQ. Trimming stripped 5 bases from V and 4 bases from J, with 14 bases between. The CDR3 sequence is CASSPWVGGNEKLFF. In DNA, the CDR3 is TGTGCCAGCAGCCCCTGGGTCGGAGGTAATGAAAAACTGTTTTTT.

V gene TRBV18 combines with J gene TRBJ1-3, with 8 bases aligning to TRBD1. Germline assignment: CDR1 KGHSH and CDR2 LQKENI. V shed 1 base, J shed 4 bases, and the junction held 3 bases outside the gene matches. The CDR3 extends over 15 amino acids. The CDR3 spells CASSPQQGEGNTIYF. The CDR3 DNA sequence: TGTGCCAGCTCACCACAACAGGGGGAAGGAAACACCATATATTTT.

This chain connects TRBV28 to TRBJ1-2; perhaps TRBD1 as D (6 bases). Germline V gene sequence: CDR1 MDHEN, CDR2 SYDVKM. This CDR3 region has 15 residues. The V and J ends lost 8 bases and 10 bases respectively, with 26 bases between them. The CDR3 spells CASASRRGRASAYTF. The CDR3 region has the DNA TGTGCCAGCGCAAGCCGGCGGGGGCGGGCGTCTGCCTACACCTTC.